This TCR beta chain was sequenced in a study of PD-1 blockade in classical Hodgkin lymphoma. The assay was immunoSEQ multiplex PCR, and TCRdb's table has in-frame clones only and misses some. The sample consists of more than 85,000 clones, roughly 89% of them appearing once. Time point in this sample: cycle 4 day 1 (C4D1), after 5 to 7 weeks of nivolumab. Each patient's relapse followed autologous stem cell transplantation, and brentuximab vedotin exposure varied. The sequence came from a human donor with classical Hodgkin lymphoma. The starting material was peripheral blood mononuclear cells (PBMCs), obtained before the fourth cycle of nivolumab.

CDR3 bases: TGTGCCAGCAGTGAACGGGACTTCCAGCATTTT. This codes for CASSERDFQHF. V usage is TRBV6-4 and J usage is TRBJ1-5; a possible D gene is TRBD1 (5 bases). There are 11 residues in the CDR3. CDR1 is MRHNA and CDR2 is SNTAGT in the germline V gene. V lost 3 bases and J lost 12, with 9 bases in between.